The clone carrying this T cell receptor (beta chain) was counted at least ten times. Its antigen is undetermined. This record belongs to a study of T-cell reconstitution after alpha-beta-depleted transplantation in children. Study results and limitations: A year had passed since transplant, and T-cell counts and diversity by then came mostly from newly produced T cells.

This sample's TCRbeta library carried unique molecular identifier barcodes. In TCRdb, the PCR reads were re-called with MiXCR into one record per CDR3 protein. Altogether around 670,000 distinct CDR3 sequences are present, about an eighth being singletons, with the ten largest covering around 0.8%. Here the sequenced sample was PBMCs, taken before TCRalphabeta/CD19-depleted stem cell transplant. The TCR originated in a girl aged 2-10 years with congenital amegakaryocytic thrombocytopenia, due to receive a stem cell transplant.

The CDR3 DNA is TGTGCCATCAGTTCGGGCAGTACGCAAGAGACCCAGTACTTC. Translation: CAISSGSTQETQYF. This rearrangement joins TRBV10-3 to TRBJ2-5; D gene ambiguous. With 5 bases removed from V and 2 bases from J, the gap between germline ends came to 12 bases. The germline gives CDR1 ENHRY, CDR2 SYGVKD. The CDR3 runs to 14 residues.